This TCR beta chain was identified during a study of blood T cell repertoires in COVID-19. In the study overall: Researchers got acute and convalescent COVID-19 samples from the United States, Italy and Spain. T cells, B-cell-depleted T cells, or PBMCs provided the cDNA or gDNA that served as material.

Original processing methods: Using reference gene primer amplification, nucleated cell counts were estimated. Data came from immunoSEQ multiplex PCR; TCRdb stores just in-frame clones and leaves some out. That table supplies the V and J calls and clone size; D and trimming were determined from the DNA. The sample shows 150,000 to 200,000 clones, 65% to 90% of them seen only once. Those enrolled in Seattle joined during active infection and were followed longitudinally afterward. Trimming cost V 2 bases and J 4 bases; bases outside gene matches: 5. CDR1 is SGHRS and CDR2 is YFSETQ in the germline V gene. This CDR3 spans 14 amino acids.

This chain joins TRBV5-1 and TRBJ2-7, with 8 bases lining up with TRBD2. This TCR was recovered from a woman in her thirties or forties with COVID-19, enrolled during active disease. Sequencing was carried out using peripheral blood. The CDR3 DNA sequence: TGCGCCAGCAGCTTCTCAACGGGAGGGTACGAGCAGTACTTC. Protein: CASSFSTGGYEQYF.